This is a list of T cell receptor beta chains from one sample in a study of CD8 T cells in ankylosing spondylitis. TCRdb reprocessed the 5' RACE reads with MiXCR, giving one entry per CDR3 protein. This table has 500,000 or so distinct CDR3 sequences, approximately 5% appearing once. The material sequenced was blood, either unsorted or a sorted T cell fraction (not recorded which). All receptors derive from a male donor with ankylosing spondylitis. Each CDR3 is given with its conserved first and last residue. The D gene is left open where the match is weak. Where a row states a size, it is once, few, many or the class of an expanded clone; other rows omit it.

CDR3nt	CDR3aa	abundance	v_gene	j_gene	d_gene
TGTGCCAGCAGGGATGGTCCTGGTTCCCGGGTCATTCAGTACTTC	CASRDGPGSRVIQYF	many	TRBV6-1	TRBJ2-4	-
TGCGCCAGCAGCCCCATAGCGGGAGATTTGTGGGAGCAGTACTTC	CASSPIAGDLWEQYF	many	TRBV4-1	TRBJ2-7	TRBD2
TGTGCCACCAGCAGAGATCTGGGGAACTTTGACTACACCTTC	CATSRDLGNFDYTF	many	TRBV15	TRBJ1-2	-
TGCAGTGCCGCAAAAGGGTTTAGGGGCAATCAGCCCCAGCATTTT	CSAAKGFRGNQPQHF	-	TRBV20-1	TRBJ1-5	-
TGTGCCAGCAGTTACTCGCCGGGTAGAGGGTCCTACGAGCAGTACTTC	CASSYSPGRGSYEQYF	few	TRBV6-5	TRBJ2-7	-
TGTGCCAGCAGCCAGGGACTAGCGGGGATAGAGACCCAGTACTTC	CASSQGLAGIETQYF	many	TRBV4-2	TRBJ2-5	TRBD2
TGCAGTGCTAGCCGCCGGACCGGGATGGGGCCTGAAAAACTGTTTTTT	CSASRRTGMGPEKLFF	many	TRBV20-1	TRBJ1-4	-
TGCGCCAGCAGCTTAGAGGGACAGGGAGGCAACACTGAAGCTTTCTTT	CASSLEGQGGNTEAFF	many	TRBV5-1	TRBJ1-1	TRBD1
TGTGCCATCATGGGGACTAGCGGGGGTTACGGGGTGGATGAGCAGTTCTTC	CAIMGTSGGYGVDEQFF	-	TRBV10-3	TRBJ2-1	TRBD2
TGCAGCGTTTTGACTAGCGGGGACTACAATGAGCAGTTCTTC	CSVLTSGDYNEQFF	many	TRBV20-1	TRBJ2-1	TRBD2
TGCAGTGCCACCCGGGGGACCTACGAGCAGTACTTC	CSATRGTYEQYF	-	TRBV20-1	TRBJ2-7	-
TGCAGTGCCTCCCTTGGCGGGGACACCGGGGAGCTGTTTTTT	CSASLGGDTGELFF	many	TRBV20-1	TRBJ2-2	-
TGTGCCAGCAGCCTTTCGCGGGGCGACTACAATGAGCAGTTCTTC	CASSLSRGDYNEQFF	many	TRBV7-3	TRBJ2-1	-
TGTGCCAGCTCCCCTACTGCGTCATCCAGGGATGAAGCTTTCTTT	CASSPTASSRDEAFF	few	TRBV18	TRBJ1-1	-
TGTGCCAGCAGCTCGTCGGACAGGGGGGGAAACGAGCAGTACTTC	CASSSSDRGGNEQYF	many	TRBV7-2	TRBJ2-7	TRBD1
TGCACCCCCTCGGCGGGAGACCCCTCCTACAATGAGCAGTTCTTC	CTPSAGDPSYNEQFF	many	TRBV20-1	TRBJ2-1	TRBD2
TGCAGTGCTGGACAGGGTGGCCCCTACGAGCAGTACTTC	CSAGQGGPYEQYF	many	TRBV20-1	TRBJ2-7	TRBD1
TGTGCCAGCAGTTTAGTCTACAGGGGGGCCTTCCAAGAGACCCAGTACTTC	CASSLVYRGAFQETQYF	many	TRBV27	TRBJ2-5	TRBD1
TGTGCCAGCAGCCAAGATTTGGGCCCAGATACGCAGTATTTT	CASSQDLGPDTQYF	many	TRBV4-2	TRBJ2-3	-
TGCGCCAGCAGCTTCGATTATACTAGGGGGACTGAAGCTTTCTTT	CASSFDYTRGTEAFF	many	TRBV5-1	TRBJ1-1	-
TGTGCCAGCAGCTCCGGGACTAGCGGGGCCTTGGGGGAGACCCAGTACTTC	CASSSGTSGALGETQYF	many	TRBV7-2	TRBJ2-5	TRBD2
TGTGCCAGCAGTTTGGTGGACTTC	CASSLVDF	many	TRBV12-3/TRBV12-4	TRBJ2-1	-
TGCAGTTGCTTGACAGGGGGCATAGAGACCCAGTACTTC	CSCLTGGIETQYF	many	TRBV20-1	TRBJ2-5	TRBD1
TGTGCCAGCAGCTGGGGGTCAATGGGAGCTTTCTTT	CASSWGSMGAFF	many	TRBV13	TRBJ1-1	-
TGTGCCAGCAGTCCCGGCCCCGACAGGGGATATCAGCCCCAGCATTTT	CASSPGPDRGYQPQHF	many	TRBV28	TRBJ1-5	TRBD1
TGTGCCAGCAGTGAATTGGTGAGCGAGACCCAGTACTTC	CASSELVSETQYF	-	TRBV25-1	TRBJ2-5	-
TGTGCCAGCAAAATCCGATCAGATACGCAGTATTTT	CASKIRSDTQYF	few	TRBV6-6	TRBJ2-3	-
TGCAGTGCTAGGGGCGCATGGGTAGGACCGATGACCCAGTACTTC	CSARGAWVGPMTQYF	many	TRBV20-1	TRBJ2-5	-
TGCAGTGTTCGGCGGGATCTTAACTATGGCTACACCTTC	CSVRRDLNYGYTF	many	TRBV20-1	TRBJ1-2	-
TGCAGTGCTGGGGCCAGGGGGTATAATTCACCCCTCCACTTT	CSAGARGYNSPLHF	many	TRBV20-1	TRBJ1-6	TRBD1
TGTGCCAGCAGTGAACCCGGGACCGGGACATCTGAAGCTTTCTTT	CASSEPGTGTSEAFF	many	TRBV25-1	TRBJ1-1	-
TGCAGTGCACCCCCCAGGAGCCCATTCGACCAGCTGTTTTTT	CSAPPRSPFDQLFF	many	TRBV20-1	TRBJ2-2	-
TGCAGTGCTAGAGACCCCCAGGGTGAGGCCTACGAGCAGTACTTC	CSARDPQGEAYEQYF	many	TRBV20-1	TRBJ2-7	-
TGTGCCAGCACTTCGACAGGGTTGACTGAAGCTTTCTTT	CASTSTGLTEAFF	many	TRBV12-3/TRBV12-4	TRBJ1-1	TRBD1
TGTGCCAGCAGCCGCAACCTAGCGGCCCTTTACAATGAGCAGTTCTTC	CASSRNLAALYNEQFF	many	TRBV7-8	TRBJ2-1	TRBD2
TGTGCCAGCAGCCCAACTACGATGGGTGAGCAGTTCTTC	CASSPTTMGEQFF	few	TRBV3-1	TRBJ2-1	-
TGTGCCAGCAGCTTCGGCGGGAGGGCCGCAGAGACCCAGTACTTC	CASSFGGRAAETQYF	-	TRBV7-9	TRBJ2-5	TRBD2
TGTGCCAGCAGCCAAGATGGGGGGGGGCGAATGGAAAATGAGCAGTTCTTC	CASSQDGGGRMENEQFF	many	TRBV4-2	TRBJ2-1	-
TGCGCCAGCAGCCATAGGACAGGCACCTACAATGAGCAGTTCTTC	CASSHRTGTYNEQFF	many	TRBV4-3	TRBJ2-1	TRBD1
TGTGCCATCAGGACGGAGTCCACTGAAGCTTTCTTT	CAIRTESTEAFF	few	TRBV10-3	TRBJ1-1	-
TGTGCCAGCAGGCGCGGGGAGACCCAGTACTTC	CASRRGETQYF	few	TRBV12-3/TRBV12-4	TRBJ2-5	-
TGTGCCAGCAGCGGATCCCACACACTAGCGGGAGGCGGGGAGCTGTTTTTT	CASSGSHTLAGGGELFF	-	TRBV9	TRBJ2-2	TRBD2
TGTGCCAGCAGCTTCAGCGGGATGGGGTCCTACGAGCAGTACTTC	CASSFSGMGSYEQYF	many	TRBV13	TRBJ2-7	TRBD2
TGTGCCAGCAGTTTAGGTTTTTGGGAAAACATTCAGTACTTC	CASSLGFWENIQYF	many	TRBV12-3/TRBV12-4	TRBJ2-4	-
TGCGCCAGCAGCCAAGGACAGCTAAACTATGGCTACACCTTC	CASSQGQLNYGYTF	many	TRBV4-3	TRBJ1-2	-
TGTGCCAGCAGCCAGATGGCAGGTACTGGAAACACCATATATTTT	CASSQMAGTGNTIYF	-	TRBV3-1	TRBJ1-3	-
TGTGCCAGCAGTACTTTTGCCGGGACTAGCGGGAGGAGGTCGTTCGAGCAGTACTTC	CASSTFAGTSGRRSFEQYF	many	TRBV6-2/TRBV6-3	TRBJ2-7	TRBD2